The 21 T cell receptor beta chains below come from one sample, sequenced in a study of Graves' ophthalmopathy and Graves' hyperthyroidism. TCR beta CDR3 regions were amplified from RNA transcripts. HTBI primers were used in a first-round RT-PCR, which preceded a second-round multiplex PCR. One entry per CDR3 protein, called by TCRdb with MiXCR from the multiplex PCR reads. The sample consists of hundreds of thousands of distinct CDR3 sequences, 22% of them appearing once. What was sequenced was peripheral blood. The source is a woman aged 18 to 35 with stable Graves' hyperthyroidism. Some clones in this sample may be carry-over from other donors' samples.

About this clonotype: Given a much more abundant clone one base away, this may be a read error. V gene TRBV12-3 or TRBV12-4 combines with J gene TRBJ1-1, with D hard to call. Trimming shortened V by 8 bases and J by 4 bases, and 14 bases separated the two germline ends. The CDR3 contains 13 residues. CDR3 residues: CASAEQSITEAFF. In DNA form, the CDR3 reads TGTGCCAGCGCGGAACAGTCGATCACTGAAGCTTTCTTT.

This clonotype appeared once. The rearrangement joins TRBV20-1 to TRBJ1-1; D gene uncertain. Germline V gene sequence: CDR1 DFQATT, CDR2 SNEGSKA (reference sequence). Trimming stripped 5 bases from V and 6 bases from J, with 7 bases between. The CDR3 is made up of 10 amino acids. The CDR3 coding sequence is TGCAGTGCTCTTAATTCTGAAGCTTTCTTT. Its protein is CSALNSEAFF.

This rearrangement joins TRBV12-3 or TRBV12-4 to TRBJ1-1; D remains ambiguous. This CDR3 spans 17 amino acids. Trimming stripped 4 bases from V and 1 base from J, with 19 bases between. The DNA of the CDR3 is TGTGCCAGCAGTTACAAAGTTGCCAGACCGTGGAACACTGAAGCTTTCTTT. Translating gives CASSYKVARPWNTEAFF.

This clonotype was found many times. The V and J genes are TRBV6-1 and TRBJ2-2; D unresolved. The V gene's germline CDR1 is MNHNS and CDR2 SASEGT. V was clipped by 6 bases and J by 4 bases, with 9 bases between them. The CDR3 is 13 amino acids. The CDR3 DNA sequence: TGTGCCAGCAGGAGTCGTGGCACCGGGGAGCTGTTTTTT. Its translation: CASRSRGTGELFF.

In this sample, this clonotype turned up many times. The CDR3 sequence is CAIREGATHYEQYF. The CDR3 bases are TGTGCCATCAGGGAGGGCGCAACCCACTACGAGCAGTACTTC. The V call is TRBV10-3, the J call TRBJ2-7, with D possibly being TRBD2 (6 bases). Germline V CDR1 and CDR2: ENHRY, SYGVKD. The CDR3 covers 14 residues. Trimming cost V 6 bases and J 3 bases, with 15 bases left between them.

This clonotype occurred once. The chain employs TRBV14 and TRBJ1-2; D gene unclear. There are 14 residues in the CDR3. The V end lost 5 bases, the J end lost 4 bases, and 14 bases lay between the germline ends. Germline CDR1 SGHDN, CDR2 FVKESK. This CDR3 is CASSSDPTRYGYTF. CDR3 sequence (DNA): TGTGCCAGCAGCTCCGACCCCACGCGCTATGGCTACACCTTC.

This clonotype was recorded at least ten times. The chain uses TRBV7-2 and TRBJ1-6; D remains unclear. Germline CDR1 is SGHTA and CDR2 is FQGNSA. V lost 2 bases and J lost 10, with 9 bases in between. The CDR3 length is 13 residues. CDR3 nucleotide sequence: TGTGCCAGCAGCTTAACCCTCTCGTCACCCCTCCACTTT. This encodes CASSLTLSSPLHF. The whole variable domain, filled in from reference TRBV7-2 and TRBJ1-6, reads GAGVSQSPSNKVTEKGKDVELRCDPISGHTALYWYRQSLGQGLEFLIYFQGNSAPDKSGLPSDRFSAERTGGSVSTLTIQRTQQEDSAVYLCASSLTLSSPLHFGNGTRLTVT.

The CDR3, as DNA: TGTGCCAGTAGTATAGGGCATCAGCCCCAGCATTTT. Protein: CASSIGHQPQHF. V gene TRBV19 combines with J gene TRBJ1-5; the D is unclear. The CDR3 loop spans 12 amino acids. CDR1 and CDR2 from the germline V gene are LNHDA and SQIVND (reference sequence). Trimming shortened V by 1 base and J by 5 bases, and 3 bases separated the two germline ends.

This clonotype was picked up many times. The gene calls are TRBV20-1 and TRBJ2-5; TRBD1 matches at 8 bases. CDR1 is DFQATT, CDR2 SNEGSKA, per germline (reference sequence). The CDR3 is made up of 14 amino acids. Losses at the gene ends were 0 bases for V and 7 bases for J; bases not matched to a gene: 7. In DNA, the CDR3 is TGCAGTGCTAGAGATGAGACAGGGGTGGGGACCCAGTACTTC. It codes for CSARDETGVGTQYF.

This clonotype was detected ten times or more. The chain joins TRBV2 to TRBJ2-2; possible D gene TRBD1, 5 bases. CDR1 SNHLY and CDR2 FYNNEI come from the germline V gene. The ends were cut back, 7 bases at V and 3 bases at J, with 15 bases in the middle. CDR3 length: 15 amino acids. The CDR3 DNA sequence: TGTGCCAGCAACCCTCAGGGCCTCGACACCGGGGAGCTGTTTTTT. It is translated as CASNPQGLDTGELFF.

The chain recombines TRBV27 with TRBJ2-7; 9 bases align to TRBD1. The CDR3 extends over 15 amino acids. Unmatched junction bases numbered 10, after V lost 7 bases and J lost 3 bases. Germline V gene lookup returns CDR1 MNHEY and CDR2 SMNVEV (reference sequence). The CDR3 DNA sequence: TGTGCCAGCATTATCTCCGGGACAGGGATCTACGAGCAGTACTTC. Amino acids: CASIISGTGIYEQYF.

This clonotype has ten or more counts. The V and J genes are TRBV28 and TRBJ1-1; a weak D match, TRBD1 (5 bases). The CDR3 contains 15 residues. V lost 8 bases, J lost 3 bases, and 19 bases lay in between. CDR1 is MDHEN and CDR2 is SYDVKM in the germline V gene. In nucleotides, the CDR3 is TGTGCCAGCCTCTCTCAGGGCCGGGGACACACTGAAGCTTTCTTT. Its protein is CASLSQGRGHTEAFF.

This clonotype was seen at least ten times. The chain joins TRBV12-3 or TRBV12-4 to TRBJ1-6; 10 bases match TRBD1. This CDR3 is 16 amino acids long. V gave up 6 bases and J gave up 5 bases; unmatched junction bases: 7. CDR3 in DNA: TGTGCCAGCAGCAATCTGGGACAGGGGAATAATTCACCCCTCCACTTT. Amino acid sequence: CASSNLGQGNNSPLHF.

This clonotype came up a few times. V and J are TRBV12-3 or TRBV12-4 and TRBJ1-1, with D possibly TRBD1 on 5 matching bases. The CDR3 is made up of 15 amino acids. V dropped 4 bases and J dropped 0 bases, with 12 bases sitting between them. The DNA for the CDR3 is TGTGCCAGCAGTTCCTTTGGGGCTATGAACACTGAAGCTTTCTTT. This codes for CASSSFGAMNTEAFF.

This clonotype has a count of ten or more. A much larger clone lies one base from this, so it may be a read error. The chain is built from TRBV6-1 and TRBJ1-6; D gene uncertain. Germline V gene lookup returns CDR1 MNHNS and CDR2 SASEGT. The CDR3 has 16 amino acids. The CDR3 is CASILLGGLYNSPPHF. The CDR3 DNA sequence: TGTGCCAGCATCCTACTCGGCGGTCTGTATAATTCACCCCCCCACTTT.

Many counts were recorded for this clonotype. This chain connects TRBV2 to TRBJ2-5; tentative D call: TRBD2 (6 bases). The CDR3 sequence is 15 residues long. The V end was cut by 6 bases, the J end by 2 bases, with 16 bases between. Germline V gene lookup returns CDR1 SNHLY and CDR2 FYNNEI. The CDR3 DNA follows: TGTGCCAGCAGGAGAAGGGTAGCGGAGCAAGAGACCCAGTACTTC. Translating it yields CASRRRVAEQETQYF.

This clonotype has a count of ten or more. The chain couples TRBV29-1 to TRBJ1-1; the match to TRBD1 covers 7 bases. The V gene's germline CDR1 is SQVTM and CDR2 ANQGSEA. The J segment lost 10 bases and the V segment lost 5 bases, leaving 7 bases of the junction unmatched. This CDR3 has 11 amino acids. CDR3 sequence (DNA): TGCAGCGTTCTACACGGGGACAGAGCTTTCTTT. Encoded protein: CSVLHGDRAFF.

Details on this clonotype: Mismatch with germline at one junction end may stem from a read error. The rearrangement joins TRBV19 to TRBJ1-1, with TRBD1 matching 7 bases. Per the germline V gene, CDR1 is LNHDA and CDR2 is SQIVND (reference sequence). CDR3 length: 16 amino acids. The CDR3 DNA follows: TGTGCCAGTAGTATAGAGACGACAGGGATGAACACTGAAGCTTGCTTT. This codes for CASSIETTGMNTEACF.

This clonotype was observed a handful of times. Written as DNA, the CDR3 is TGTGCCAGCAGCGTGGGACTCACCTCGGGTAACACTGAAGCTTTCTTT. This encodes CASSVGLTSGNTEAFF. This sequence joins TRBV9 and TRBJ1-1, with D possibly matching TRBD1 (5 bases). Germline CDR1 is SGDLS and CDR2 is YYNGEE. CDR3 size: 16 residues. The V end was cut by 2 bases, the J end by 2 bases, with 16 bases between. Combining the CDR3 with reference TRBV9 and TRBJ1-1 gives the whole variable domain DSGVTQTPKHLITATGQRVTLRCSPRSGDLSVYWYQQSLDQGLQFLIQYYNGEERAKGNILERFSAQQFPDLHSELNLSSLELGDSALYFCASSVGLTSGNTEAFFGQGTRLTVV.

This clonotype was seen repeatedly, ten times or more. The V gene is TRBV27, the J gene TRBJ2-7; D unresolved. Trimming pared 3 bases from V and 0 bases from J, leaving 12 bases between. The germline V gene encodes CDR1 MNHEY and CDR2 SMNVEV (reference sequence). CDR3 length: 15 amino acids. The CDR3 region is CASSFDRISSYEQYF. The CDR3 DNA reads TGTGCCAGCAGTTTTGACCGAATTAGCTCCTACGAGCAGTACTTC.

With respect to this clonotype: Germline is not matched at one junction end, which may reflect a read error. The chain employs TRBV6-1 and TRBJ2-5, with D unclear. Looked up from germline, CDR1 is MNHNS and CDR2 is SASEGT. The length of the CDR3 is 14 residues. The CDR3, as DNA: TGTGCCAGCGGTGAAAATGGGTACCAAGAGACCCAGTACTTC. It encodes CASGENGYQETQYF.